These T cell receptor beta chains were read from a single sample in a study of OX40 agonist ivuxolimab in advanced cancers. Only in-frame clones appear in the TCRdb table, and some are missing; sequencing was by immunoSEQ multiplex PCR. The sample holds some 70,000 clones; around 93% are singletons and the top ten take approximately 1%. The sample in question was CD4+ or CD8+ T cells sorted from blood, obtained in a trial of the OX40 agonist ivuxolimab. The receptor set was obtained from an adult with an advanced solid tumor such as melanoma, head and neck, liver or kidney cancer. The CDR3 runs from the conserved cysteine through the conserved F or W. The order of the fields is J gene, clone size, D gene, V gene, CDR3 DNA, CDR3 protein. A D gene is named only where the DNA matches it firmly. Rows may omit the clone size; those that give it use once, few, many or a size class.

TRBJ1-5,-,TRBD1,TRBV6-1,TGTGCCAGCAAAGCCACAGGGGGAAATCAGCCCCAGCATTTT,CASKATGGNQPQHF
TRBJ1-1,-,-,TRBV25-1,TGTGCCAGCAGACAAATTGGGGGGGCGAGGACTGAAGCTTTCTTT,CASRQIGGARTEAFF
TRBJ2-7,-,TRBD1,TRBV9,TGTGCCAGCAGCCCGGGACAGAGCTCCTACGAGCAGTACTTC,CASSPGQSSYEQYF
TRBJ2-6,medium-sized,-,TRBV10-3,TGTGCCATCAGTGAGTCCTTCGGGTCTGGGGCCAACGTCCTGACTTTC,CAISESFGSGANVLTF
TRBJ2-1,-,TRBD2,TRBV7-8,TGTGCCAGCAGCTTAGCAGGACTAGCTGAGCAGTTCTTC,CASSLAGLAEQFF
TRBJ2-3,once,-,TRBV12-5,TGTGCTAGTGGTTGGGGGGGCGTAGATACGCAGTATTTT,CASGWGGVDTQYF
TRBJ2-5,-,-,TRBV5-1,TGCGCCAGCAGCAGCGCGACTCAAGGGGGGACCCAGTACTTC,CASSSATQGGTQYF
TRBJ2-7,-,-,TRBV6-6,TGTGCCAGCAGTTTAAATGCCGGCTGGTTACACGAGCAGTACTTC,CASSLNAGWLHEQYF
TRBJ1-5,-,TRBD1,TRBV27,TGTGCCAGCAGTTTAGCAGGGGGTGGCCAGCCCCAGCATTTT,CASSLAGGGQPQHF
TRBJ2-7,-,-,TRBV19,TGTGCCAGGACCCGAGCGGTGGAGCAGTACTTC,CARTRAVEQYF
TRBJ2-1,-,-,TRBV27,TGTGCCAGCAGTCCCCCATCCGGGAGCTTTGACAATGAGCAGTTCTTC,CASSPPSGSFDNEQFF
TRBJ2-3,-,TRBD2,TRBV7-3,TGTGCCAGCAGCCTCCGGGAGGCGGATACGCAGTATTTT,CASSLREADTQYF
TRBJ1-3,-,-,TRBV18,TGTGCCAGCTCACGGGACCCGGGACTGAGCTCTGGAAACACCATATATTTT,CASSRDPGLSSGNTIYF
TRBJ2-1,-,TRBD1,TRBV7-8,TGTGCCAGCAGCTTAGTAGGAGGGACAGGGAATGAGCAGTTCTTC,CASSLVGGTGNEQFF
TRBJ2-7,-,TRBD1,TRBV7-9,TGTGCCAGCAGCTTAGGGGACAGGTCCTCCGAGCAGTACTTC,CASSLGDRSSEQYF
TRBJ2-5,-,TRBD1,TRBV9,TGTGCCAGCAATGGCCGGGACAGCCCCCAAGAGACCCAGTACTTC,CASNGRDSPQETQYF
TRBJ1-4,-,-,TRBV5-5,TGTGCCAGCAGCTTGGGAGGGGCAGGGGAAAAACTGTTTTTT,CASSLGGAGEKLFF
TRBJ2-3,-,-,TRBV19,TGTGCCAGTAGTATAGGGGTCGGGAAACTCACAGATACGCAGTATTTT,CASSIGVGKLTDTQYF
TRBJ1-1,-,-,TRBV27,TGTGCCAGCAGTCCGGGCCCTTACACTGAAGCTTTCTTT,CASSPGPYTEAFF
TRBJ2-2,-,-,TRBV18,TGTGCCAGCTCACCAGGGACGGCCACCGGGGAGCTGTTTTTT,CASSPGTATGELFF
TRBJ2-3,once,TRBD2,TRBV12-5,TGTGCTAGTGGTTGGACCGGGACTAGCGGGAGGCCCGATACGCAGTATTTT,CASGWTGTSGRPDTQYF
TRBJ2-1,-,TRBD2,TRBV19,TGTGCCAGTATTGGACTAGCGGGAGACTTTATGAATGAGCAGTTCTTC,CASIGLAGDFMNEQFF
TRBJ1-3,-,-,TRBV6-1,TGTGCCAGCAGTGAACGGGGTTTAGGGAACTCTGGAAACACCATATATTTT,CASSERGLGNSGNTIYF
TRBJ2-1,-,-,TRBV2,TGTGCCAGCAGATCAGGAGAGGAGCAGTTCTTC,CASRSGEEQFF
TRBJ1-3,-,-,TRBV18,TGTGCCAGCTCACCGCTCGGGGACTACTCTGGAAACACCATATATTTT,CASSPLGDYSGNTIYF
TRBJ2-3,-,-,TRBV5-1,TGCGCCAGCAGCTTTAGGAGCGCTGGCACAGATACGCAGTATTTT,CASSFRSAGTDTQYF
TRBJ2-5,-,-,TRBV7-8,TGTGCCAGCACCTTGGCTGAGACCCAGTACTTC,CASTLAETQYF
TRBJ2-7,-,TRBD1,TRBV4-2,TGTGCCAGCAGCCGAGACAGGGACGCCTACGAGCAGTACTTC,CASSRDRDAYEQYF
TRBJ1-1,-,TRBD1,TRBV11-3,TGTGCCAGCAGCAACGGACAGGGGAGCACTGAAGCTTTCTTT,CASSNGQGSTEAFF
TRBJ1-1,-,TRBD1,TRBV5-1,TGCGCCAGCAGCCTGGACAGGGGTAGCACTGAAGCTTTCTTT,CASSLDRGSTEAFF
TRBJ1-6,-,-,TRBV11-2,TGTGCCAGCAGCTTAAGTTTGAATTCACCCCTCCACTTT,CASSLSLNSPLHF
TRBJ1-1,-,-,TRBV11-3,TGTGCCAGCAGCTTAGGGCAGCAGGGCACTGAAGCTTTCTTT,CASSLGQQGTEAFF
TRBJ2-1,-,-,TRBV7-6,TGTGCCAGCAGCTTAGCGGGATCCTACAATGAGCAGTTCTTC,CASSLAGSYNEQFF
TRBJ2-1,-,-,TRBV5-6,TGTGCCAGCAGCTTGGAGGTAGCATCCTACAATGAGCAGTTCTTC,CASSLEVASYNEQFF
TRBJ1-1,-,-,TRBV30,TGTGCCTGGAGTGCAGTCGGGGTCGGGACTGAAGCTTTCTTT,CAWSAVGVGTEAFF
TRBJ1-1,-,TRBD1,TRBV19,TGTGCCAGTAGTACCCGACAGGGGGGCTTGGGCACTGAAGCTTTCTTT,CASSTRQGGLGTEAFF
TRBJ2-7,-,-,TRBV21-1,TGTGCCAGCAGGGGGGGGTACCCCCGGGACAGCGGTTACGAGCAGTACTTC,CASRGGYPRDSGYEQYF
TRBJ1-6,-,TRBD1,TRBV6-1,TGTGCCAGCAAGGGGACAGGAGGAATTCATTCACCCCTCCACTTT,CASKGTGGIHSPLHF
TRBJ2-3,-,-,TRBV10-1,TGCGCCAGCAGTGGGGGACCTACTATGTCCCCCACAACGCAGTATTTT,CASSGGPTMSPTTQYF
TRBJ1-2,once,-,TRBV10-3,TGTGCCATCTCTCACAGTTCGGAGGAAAAGGGCTACACCTTC,CAISHSSEEKGYTF
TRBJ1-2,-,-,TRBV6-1,TGTGCCAGCAGGGAAGAGGCAGTTAACTATGGCTACACCTTC,CASREEAVNYGYTF
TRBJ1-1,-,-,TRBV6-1,TGTGCCAGCTCTGATCTTGCGCGGGTTCCTTCCGCTTTCTTT,CASSDLARVPSAFF
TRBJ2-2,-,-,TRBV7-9,TGTGCCAGCAGCGTACAGGGCGGCACCGGGGAGCTGTTTTTT,CASSVQGGTGELFF
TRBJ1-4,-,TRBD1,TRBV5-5,TGTGCCAGCAGCTTGTCCGGGACAGGGCATGAAAAACTGTTTTTT,CASSLSGTGHEKLFF
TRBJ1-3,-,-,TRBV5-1,TGCGCCAGCAGCTTAGGGAGCTCTGGAAACACCATATATTTT,CASSLGSSGNTIYF
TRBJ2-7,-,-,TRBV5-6,TGTGCCAGCAGCTTGGCAGGACAAACCTACGAGTGGTACTTC,CASSLAGQTYEWYF
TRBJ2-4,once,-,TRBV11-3,TGTGCCAGCAGCTTAGTAGCCAAAAACATTCAGTACTTC,CASSLVAKNIQYF
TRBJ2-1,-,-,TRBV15,TGTGCCACCAGCGGCGGGTTCGGGTTCTATGAGCAGTTCTTC,CATSGGFGFYEQFF
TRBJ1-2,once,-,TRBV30,TGTGCCTGGTGTCCCGGGACTTCCTATGGCTACACCTTC,CAWCPGTSYGYTF
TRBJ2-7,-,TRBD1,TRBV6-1,TGTGCCAGCACCCTAGTGACAGGGCCCTCCTACGAGCAGTACTTC,CASTLVTGPSYEQYF
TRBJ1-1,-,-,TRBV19,TGTGCCAGTAGTATGGGGCACTTGAACACTGAAGCTTTCTTT,CASSMGHLNTEAFF
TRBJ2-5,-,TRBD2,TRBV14,TGTGCCAGCAGCCTCGGACTAGCGGGAGAGACCCAGTACTTC,CASSLGLAGETQYF
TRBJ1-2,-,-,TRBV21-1,TGTGCCAGCAGCTCACCCCGGCAGGTTTTAGGCTACACCTTC,CASSSPRQVLGYTF
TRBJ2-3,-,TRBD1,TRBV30,TGTGCCTGGGGGGGACAGGGAGACGGTACGCAGTATTTT,CAWGGQGDGTQYF
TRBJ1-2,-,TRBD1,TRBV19,TGTGCCAGTCGAGGGGCAGGGGGCATCAACTATGGCTACACCTTC,CASRGAGGINYGYTF